This T cell receptor beta chain was recovered during a study of spatial heterogeneity in lung cancer. Study overall: Detection consistently yielded more beta chains than alpha chains.

The CDR3 loop spans 18 amino acids. About this clonotype: Its antigen is still unknown.

The time point: sample taken at primary tumor resection. The donor population consisted of under 75 patients with untreated, early-stage non-small cell lung cancer. The authors sequenced whole RNA from tumor, nontumor lung or frozen PBMC without sorting. MiXCR was run by TCRdb on the 5' RACE reads, yielding one entry per CDR3 protein. The sample has about 44,000 distinct CDR3 sequences, about 13% seen once. Findings and limits, study-wide: Ubiquitous, expanded tumor-derived TCRs were more frequently observed in blood at resection than at follow-up.

The clonotype was recovered from a male donor with early-stage non-small cell lung cancer. The specimen was PBMCs, collected at surgery. The rearrangement links TRBV21-1 to TRBJ1-5; no DNA check was done on the table's D call, TRBD1. TRBV21-1 is noted as a pseudogene. The CDR3 reads CASSKGPIRGRMSQPQHF. The CDR3 DNA reads TGTGCCAGCAGCAAAGGCCCCATCCGGGGGCGGATGAGTCAGCCCCAGCATTTT.